This T cell receptor beta chain derives from a study of blood T cell repertoires in COVID-19. The CDR3 is 15 amino acids. Germline-derived CDR1 and CDR2 are LNHDA and SQIVND (reference sequence). V was clipped by 5 bases and J by 4 bases, with 16 bases between them. Assay: immunoSEQ multiplex PCR; the TCRdb copy retains only in-frame clones and omits some. The repertoire includes a few hundred thousand clones, about nine tenths of them detected once, and 1% sits in the top ten. Sequenced material: peripheral blood. The TCR comes from a man aged 45-65 years with active or convalescent COVID-19. This chain links TRBV19 with TRBJ2-3; possibly TRBD2 for D (6 bases). CDR3 DNA: TGTGCCAGTAGTCCCCGAGACACGGGGGCAGATACGCAGTATTTT. Translating it yields CASSPRDTGADTQYF.